The clone carrying this T cell receptor (beta chain) was counted a few times. The antigen remains unidentified. Relative to the germline gene, one junction end is altered; a read error may explain this. The CDR3 is made up of 17 amino acids. Germline assignment: CDR1 KGHSH and CDR2 LQKENI. Using RNA template, CDR3s of TCR alpha and beta were amplified with iRepertoire arm-PCR. TCRdb processed the multiplex PCR reads anew with MiXCR; each CDR3 protein has one entry. The sample holds roughly 190,000 distinct CDR3 sequences; approximately 30% are singletons and the top ten take around 20%. The data belong to a study of glioma-infiltrating T cells. Findings and caveats of the study: Above-expected tissue-blood divergence occurred in all gliomas, most in low-grade ones.

Sample: glioma tissue, nonneoplastic brain tissue, or PBMCs (not recorded which). The genes are TRBV18 and TRBJ1-4; tentatively, D is TRBD1 (6 bases). The TCR was taken from a human donor with low-grade glioma or glioblastoma, undergoing nonglioma brain surgery, or in good health (not recorded which). The CDR3 protein is CASSPRPGQPDNEKLFF. The CDR3 DNA is TGTGCCAGCTCACCTCGCCCCGGACAGCCCGATAATGAAAAGCTGTTTTTT.